Shown below are 13 T cell receptor beta chains from a single sample sequenced in a study of tumor-infiltrating lymphocytes in primary liver carcinoma. The blood RNA (from unsorted whole blood) was obtained, and germline DNA was also extracted. The authors made TCR beta cDNA from roughly 480 ng total RNA with a constant-region primer. Slightly modified ARM-PCR served as the procedure for the TCR beta libraries. These libraries came from three rounds of nested multiplex PCR. TRBV1-TRBV30 forward primers and a C-beta reverse primer were used in the first two PCR rounds, which each ran for around 10 cycles. TCRdb independently ran MiXCR on the multiplex PCR reads; one entry per CDR3 protein. The data hold approximately 330,000 distinct CDR3 sequences, with about 61% observed a single time. The sample taken for sequencing was peripheral blood. Receptors were obtained from a man aged 40-49 years with primary liver carcinoma and hepatitis B virus infection.

About this clonotype: At one boundary the junction diverges from the germline segment, which might be a read error. V is TRBV11-2 and J is TRBJ2-1, with D unresolved. This CDR3 spans 15 amino acids. Germline values: CDR1 SGHAT, CDR2 FQNNGV. Here the CDR3 reads CASSTTLSYYSEQFF. The DNA of the CDR3 is TGTGCCAGCAGCACGACTTTGAGCTACTACAGTGAGCAGTTCTTC.

The chain has TRBV6-5 and TRBJ2-1; no clear D gene. This CDR3 has 15 amino acids. The V gene's germline CDR1 is MNHEY and CDR2 SVGAGI. The V end was cut by 4 bases, the J end by 0 bases, with 10 bases between. CDR3 protein: CASSFHPGSYNEQFF. The CDR3 coding sequence is TGTGCCAGCAGTTTCCACCCAGGCTCCTACAATGAGCAGTTCTTC.

This clonotype was observed many times. This CDR3 is CASSRDSFNQPQHF. The CDR3 DNA reads as TGTGCCAGCAGCCGGGACAGCTTCAATCAGCCCCAGCATTTT. V and J are TRBV12-3 or TRBV12-4 and TRBJ1-5; TRBD1 agrees at 7 bases. Trimming removed 6 bases from V and 3 bases from J; junction bases left unmatched: 5. This CDR3 contains 14 residues.

Of note for this clonotype: One end of the junction is discordant with germline, which a read error may explain. The V and J genes are TRBV11-2 and TRBJ1-2; maybe TRBD1 (6 bases). This CDR3 has 14 residues. Germline loops: CDR1 SGHAT, CDR2 FQNNGV. CDR3 nucleotide sequence: TGTGCCAGCAGCAAGACAGGAGGCGACTATGGCTACGCCTTC. Encoded protein: CASSKTGGDYGYAF.

The chain employs TRBV5-1 and TRBJ2-1, with 10 bases aligning to TRBD2. This CDR3 is 16 amino acids long. Germline V CDR1 and CDR2: SGHRS, YFSETQ. With 2 bases clipped from V and 9 bases from J, the junction kept 11 bases outside the gene matches. The CDR3 coding sequence is TGCGCCAGCAGCTTACTAGGAGCGGGAGGGAGTTGTGAGCAGTTCTTC. This codes for CASSLLGAGGSCEQFF.

The sample holds a few counts of this clonotype. This could be a read error, since a much larger clone is one nucleotide away. This sequence joins TRBV6-5 and TRBJ2-7; the match to TRBD1 covers 10 bases. CDR1 MNHEY and CDR2 SVGAGI come from the germline V gene. This CDR3 has 15 amino acids. The CDR3 region has the DNA TGTGCCAGCAGTTACTCCGACAGGGGGCTCTACGAGCAGTGCTTC. It codes for CASSYSDRGLYEQCF.

In the case of this clonotype: A read error may produce the germline difference seen at one junction end. The chain employs TRBV4-2 and TRBJ2-3, with D possibly TRBD2 on 6 matching bases. Per the germline V gene, CDR1 is LGHNA and CDR2 is YNFKEQ. The CDR3 has 18 amino acids. For the CDR3, the DNA is TGTGCCAGCAGGCAAGAGTGGAGGGCGGGATGGCGCACAGGTACGCAGTATTTT. This gives the protein CASRQEWRAGWRTGTQYF.

Remarks on this clonotype: Because it lacks the conserved phenylalanine or tryptophan at the end, this CDR3 is likely a read error. V usage is TRBV11-2 and J usage is TRBJ2-2; possible D gene TRBD2, 5 bases. This CDR3 region has 14 residues. Germline V lookup: CDR1 SGHAT, CDR2 FQNNGV. With 5 bases removed from V and 5 bases from J, the gap between germline ends came to 12 bases. The CDR3 loop is CASSPLRGTGELFV. The DNA of the CDR3 is TGTGCCAGCAGCCCCTTACGGGGTACCGGGGAGCTGTTTGTT.

This clonotype was recorded many times. The genes are TRBV11-2 and TRBJ1-5; no clear D. V gave up 6 bases and J gave up 4 bases, with 13 bases separating them. There are 14 residues in the CDR3. Germline V gene lookup returns CDR1 SGHAT and CDR2 FQNNGV. CDR3 sequence (DNA): TGTGCCAGCAGTCACGGGTCAAAAAATCAGCCCCAGCATTTT. Translated, it gives CASSHGSKNQPQHF.

In nucleotides, the CDR3 is TGTGCCAGCAGCTCGACAGGGGTGAGTGTCTACACCTTC. It translates to CASSSTGVSVYTF. The J gene is TRBJ1-2, the V gene TRBV11-2; 8 positions agree with TRBD1. The length of the CDR3 is 13 residues. Germline CDR1 is SGHAT and CDR2 is FQNNGV. V dropped 4 bases and J dropped 10; count of bases not matched to a gene: 8.

This clonotype is categorized as medium-sized. V and J are TRBV11-2 and TRBJ2-2; a weak D match, TRBD1 (5 bases). Germline assignment: CDR1 SGHAT and CDR2 FQNNGV. The CDR3 consists of 14 residues. V lost 9 bases and J 1 base, leaving 12 bases between the germline ends. The CDR3 DNA sequence: TGTGCCAGGGGGCACGGACAGAACACCGGGGAGCTGTTTTTT. Its translation: CARGHGQNTGELFF. The full variable domain, rest sourced from reference TRBV11-2 and TRBJ2-2, is EAGVAQSPRYKIIEKRQSVAFWCNPISGHATLYWYQQILGQGPKLLIQFQNNGVVDDSQLPKDRFSAERLKGVDSTLKIQPAKLEDSAVYLCARGHGQNTGELFFGEGSRLTVL.

A note on this clonotype: The junction differs from germline at one of its ends, possibly a read error. V is TRBV7-8 and J is TRBJ2-7; D perhaps matches TRBD1 (6 bases). The CDR3 loop spans 15 amino acids. Germline CDR1 is SGHVS and CDR2 is FQNEAQ. The CDR3 reads CVSSHRTVGAYEQYF. The DNA for the CDR3 is TGTGTCAGCAGCCACCGGACAGTCGGGGCCTACGAGCAGTACTTC.

The rearrangement joins TRBV5-6 to TRBJ1-4, with D possibly matching TRBD1 (5 bases). Germline V CDR1 and CDR2: SGHDT, YYEEEE. The CDR3 extends over 12 amino acids. V was shortened by 1 base and J by 11 bases, with 9 bases between the two germline ends. CDR3 coding DNA: TGTGCCAGCAGCTTGTCAGGGCGCAAACTGTTTTTT. Translating it yields CASSLSGRKLFF.